This T cell receptor (beta chain) was captured by sequencing in a study of blood T cell repertoires in COVID-19. Study information: The samples span acute and convalescent COVID-19 from the United States, Italy and Spain. In each case, the material was cDNA or gDNA derived from T cells, B-cell-depleted T cells, or PBMCs.

Original analysis: Cell counts per sample came from amplifying reference gene primers. Some clones are missing from TCRdb's copy, which holds only in-frame ones; the method was immunoSEQ multiplex PCR. That table supplies the V and J calls and clone size; D and trimming were determined from the DNA. Of 130,000 to 150,000 clones detected, roughly 86% appear once; the ten largest clones hold over 9.5%. Sequencing input: peripheral blood. The receptor was derived from a man aged 45-60 years with active or convalescent COVID-19.

The chain's CDR3 is CASSFSAGGGELFF. The CDR3 DNA sequence: TGTGCCAGCAGCTTCTCAGCAGGGGGCGGGGAGCTGTTTTTT. This chain joins TRBV9 and TRBJ2-2, with 7 bases aligning to TRBD1. The CDR3 loop spans 14 amino acids. Germline V gives CDR1 SGDLS, CDR2 YYNGEE. V was pared by 4 bases and J by 7 bases, with 7 bases of the junction left unmatched.